The TCR beta chain described here comes from a study of cytomegalovirus exposure and HLA in healthy donors. Study results and caveats: Some highly shared sequence variants likely arose as a pipeline artifact. As a later analysis revealed, the rate of TCR association differed by HLA locus, with DRB1 most and HLA-C fewest. Across donors, sequencing depth was assumed by presence/absence analyses to be roughly uniform.

Amplification used 60 Vbeta primers and 13 Jbeta primers. Measured with immunoSEQ multiplex PCR; TCRdb has only the in-frame clones, and not every one. This sample yields some 180,000 clones, of which 82% are seen a single time; more than 1.5% belongs to the top ten. In the case of this clone: Its antigen remains unknown.

The CDR3 loop spans 11 amino acids. V dropped 6 bases and J dropped 11 bases, with 14 bases sitting between them. From germline, CDR1 is DFQATT and CDR2 SNEGSKA (reference sequence). This clonotype was obtained from a man aged 40-55 years in good health and CMV-seronegative. Specimen: PBMCs. The genes are TRBV20-1 and TRBJ1-5; D uncertain. CDR3 protein: CSAYLEKAQHF. The DNA for the CDR3 is TGCAGTGCCTACCTTGAGAAAGCCCAGCATTTT.